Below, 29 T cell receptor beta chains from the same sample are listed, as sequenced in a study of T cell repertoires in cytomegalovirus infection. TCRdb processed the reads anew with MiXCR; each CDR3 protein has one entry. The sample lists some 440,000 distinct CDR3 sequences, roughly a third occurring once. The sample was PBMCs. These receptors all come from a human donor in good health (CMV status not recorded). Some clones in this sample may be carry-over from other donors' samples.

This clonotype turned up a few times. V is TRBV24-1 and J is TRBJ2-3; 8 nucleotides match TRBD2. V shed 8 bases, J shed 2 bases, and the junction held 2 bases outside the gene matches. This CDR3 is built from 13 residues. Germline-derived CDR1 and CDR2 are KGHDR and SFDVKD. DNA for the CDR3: TGTGCCACCAAGCGGGGGAACACAGATACGCAGTATTTT. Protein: CATKRGNTDTQYF.

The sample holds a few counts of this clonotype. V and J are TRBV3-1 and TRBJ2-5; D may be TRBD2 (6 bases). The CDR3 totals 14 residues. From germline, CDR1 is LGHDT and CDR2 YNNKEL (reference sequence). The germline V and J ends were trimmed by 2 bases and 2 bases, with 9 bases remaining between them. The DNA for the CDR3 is TGTGCCAGCAGCCAAACACTAGCACAAGAGACCCAGTACTTC. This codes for CASSQTLAQETQYF.

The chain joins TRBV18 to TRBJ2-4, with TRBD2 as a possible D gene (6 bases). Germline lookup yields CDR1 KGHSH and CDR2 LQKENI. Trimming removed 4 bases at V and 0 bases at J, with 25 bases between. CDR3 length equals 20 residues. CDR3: CASSLLRGGSPLLAKNIQYF. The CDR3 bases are TGTGCCAGCTCACTCCTACGAGGAGGGTCTCCGTTACTAGCCAAAAACATTCAGTACTTC.

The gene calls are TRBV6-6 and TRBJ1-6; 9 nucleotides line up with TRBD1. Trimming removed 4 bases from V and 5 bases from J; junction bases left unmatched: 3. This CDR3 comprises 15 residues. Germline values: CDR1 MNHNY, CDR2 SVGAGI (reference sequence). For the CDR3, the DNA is TGTGCCAGCAGTTCAACAGGGGGCAATAATTCACCCCTCCACTTT. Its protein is CASSSTGGNNSPLHF.

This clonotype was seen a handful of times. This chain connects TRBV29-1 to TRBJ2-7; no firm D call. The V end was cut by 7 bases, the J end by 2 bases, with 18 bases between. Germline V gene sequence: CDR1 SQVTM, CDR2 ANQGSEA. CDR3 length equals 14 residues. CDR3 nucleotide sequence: TGCAGCGCTGGACCCTCAGGTCCAACCTACGAGCAGTACTTC. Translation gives CSAGPSGPTYEQYF.

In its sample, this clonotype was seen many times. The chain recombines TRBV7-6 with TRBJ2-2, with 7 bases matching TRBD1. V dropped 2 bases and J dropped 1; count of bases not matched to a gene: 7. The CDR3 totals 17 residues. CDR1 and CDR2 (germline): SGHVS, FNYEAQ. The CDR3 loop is CASSLLTGPQNTGELFF. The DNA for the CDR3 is TGTGCCAGCAGCTTACTGACAGGGCCCCAGAACACCGGGGAGCTGTTTTTT.

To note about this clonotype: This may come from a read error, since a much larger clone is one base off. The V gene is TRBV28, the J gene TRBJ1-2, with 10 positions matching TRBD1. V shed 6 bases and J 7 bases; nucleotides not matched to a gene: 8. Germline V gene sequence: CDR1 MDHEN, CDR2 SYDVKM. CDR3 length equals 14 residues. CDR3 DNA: TGTGCCAGCAGCGGAACGGGACAGGGGTGTGGCTACACCTTC. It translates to CASSGTGQGCGYTF.

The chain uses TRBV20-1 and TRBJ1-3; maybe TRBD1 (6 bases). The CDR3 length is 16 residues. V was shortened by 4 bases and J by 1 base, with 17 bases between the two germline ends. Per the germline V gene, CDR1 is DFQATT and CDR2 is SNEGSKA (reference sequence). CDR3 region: CSATRDNRGSGNTIYF. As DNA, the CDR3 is TGCAGTGCTACCCGGGACAACCGGGGGTCTGGAAACACCATATATTTT.

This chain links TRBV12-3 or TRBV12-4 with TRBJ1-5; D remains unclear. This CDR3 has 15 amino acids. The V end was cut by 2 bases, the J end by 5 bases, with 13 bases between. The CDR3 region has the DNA TGTGCCAGCAGTTTATCCGGAGCTTTCGATCAGCCCCAGCATTTT. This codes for CASSLSGAFDQPQHF.

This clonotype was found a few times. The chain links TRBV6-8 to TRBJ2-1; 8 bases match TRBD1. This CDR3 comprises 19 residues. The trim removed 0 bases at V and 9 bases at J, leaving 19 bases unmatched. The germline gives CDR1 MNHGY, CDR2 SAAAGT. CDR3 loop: CASSYSRRARGPFRVEQFF. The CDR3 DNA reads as TGTGCCAGCAGTTACTCTAGGCGGGCCAGGGGGCCATTTCGTGTTGAGCAGTTCTTC.

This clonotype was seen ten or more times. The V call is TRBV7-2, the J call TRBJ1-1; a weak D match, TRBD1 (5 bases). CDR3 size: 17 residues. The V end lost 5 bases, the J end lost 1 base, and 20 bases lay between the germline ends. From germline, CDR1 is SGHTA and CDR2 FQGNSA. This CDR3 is CASSPRTRGVGNTEAFF. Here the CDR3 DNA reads TGTGCCAGCAGCCCGAGGACACGGGGCGTGGGGAACACTGAAGCTTTCTTT. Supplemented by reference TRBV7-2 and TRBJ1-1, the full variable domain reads GAGVSQSPSNKVTEKGKDVELRCDPISGHTALYWYRQSLGQGLEFLIYFQGNSAPDKSGLPSDRFSAERTGGSVSTLTIQRTQQEDSAVYLCASSPRTRGVGNTEAFFGQGTRLTVV.

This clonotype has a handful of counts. This CDR3 reads CASLVHDGHTEAFF. CDR3 nucleotide sequence: TGTGCCAGCTTAGTCCACGACGGCCACACTGAAGCTTTCTTT. The J gene is TRBJ1-1, the V gene TRBV28, with unresolved D. The CDR3 runs 14 residues. CDR1 MDHEN and CDR2 SYDVKM come from the germline V gene. V was clipped by 8 bases and J by 3 bases, with 16 bases between them.

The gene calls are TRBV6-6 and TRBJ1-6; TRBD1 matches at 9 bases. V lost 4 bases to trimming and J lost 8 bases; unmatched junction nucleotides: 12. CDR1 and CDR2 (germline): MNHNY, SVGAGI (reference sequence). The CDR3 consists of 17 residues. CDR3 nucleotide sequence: TGTGCCAGCAGTTTCATCTACCGGGACAGGGTGGATTCACCCCTCCACTTT. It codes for CASSFIYRDRVDSPLHF.

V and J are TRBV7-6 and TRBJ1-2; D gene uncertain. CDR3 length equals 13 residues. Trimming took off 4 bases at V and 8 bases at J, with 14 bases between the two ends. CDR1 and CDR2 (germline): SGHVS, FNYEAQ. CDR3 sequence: CASSSSSIYGYTF. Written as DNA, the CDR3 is TGTGCCAGCAGCTCCAGCAGCATCTACGGCTACACCTTC.

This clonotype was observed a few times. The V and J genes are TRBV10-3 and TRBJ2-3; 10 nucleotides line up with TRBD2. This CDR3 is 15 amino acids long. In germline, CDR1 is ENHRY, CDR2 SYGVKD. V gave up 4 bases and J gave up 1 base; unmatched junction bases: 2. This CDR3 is CAISGSGGGTDTQYF. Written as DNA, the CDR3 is TGTGCCATCAGTGGAAGCGGGGGGGGCACAGATACGCAGTATTTT.

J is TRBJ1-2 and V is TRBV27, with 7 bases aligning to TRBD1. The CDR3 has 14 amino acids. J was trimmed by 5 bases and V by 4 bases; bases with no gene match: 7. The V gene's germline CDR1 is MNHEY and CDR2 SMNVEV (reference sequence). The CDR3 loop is CASSSYRGLYGYTF. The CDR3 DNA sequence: TGTGCCAGCAGTTCGTACAGGGGTTTGTATGGCTACACCTTC.

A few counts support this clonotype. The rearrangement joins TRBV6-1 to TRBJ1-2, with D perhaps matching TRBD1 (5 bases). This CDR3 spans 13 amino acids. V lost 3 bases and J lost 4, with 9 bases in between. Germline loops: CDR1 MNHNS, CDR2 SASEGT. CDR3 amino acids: CASSDLGLYGYTF. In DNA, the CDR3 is TGTGCCAGCAGTGATCTGGGGCTCTATGGCTACACCTTC.

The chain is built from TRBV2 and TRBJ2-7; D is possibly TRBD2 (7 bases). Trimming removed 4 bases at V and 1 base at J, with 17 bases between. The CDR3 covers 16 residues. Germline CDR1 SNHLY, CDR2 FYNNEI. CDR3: CASSGWRGGESYEQYF. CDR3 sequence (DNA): TGTGCCAGCAGTGGGTGGAGGGGGGGGGAATCCTACGAGCAGTACTTC.

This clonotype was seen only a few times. CDR3 region: CASSRLGNIQYF. As DNA, the CDR3 is TGTGCCAGCAGCAGACTAGGAAACATTCAGTACTTC. The rearrangement links TRBV5-8 to TRBJ2-4, with D perhaps matching TRBD2 (6 bases). The V gene's germline CDR1 is SGHTS and CDR2 YDEGEE. V was shortened by 4 bases and J by 6 bases, with 8 bases between the two germline ends. The CDR3 loop spans 12 amino acids.

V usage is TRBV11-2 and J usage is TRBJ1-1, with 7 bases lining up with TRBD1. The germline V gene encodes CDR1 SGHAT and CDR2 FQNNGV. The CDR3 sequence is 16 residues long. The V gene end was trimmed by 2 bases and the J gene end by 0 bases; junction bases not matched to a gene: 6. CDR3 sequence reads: CASSLMTGRMNTEAFF. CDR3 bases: TGTGCCAGCAGCTTAATGACAGGGCGCATGAACACTGAAGCTTTCTTT.

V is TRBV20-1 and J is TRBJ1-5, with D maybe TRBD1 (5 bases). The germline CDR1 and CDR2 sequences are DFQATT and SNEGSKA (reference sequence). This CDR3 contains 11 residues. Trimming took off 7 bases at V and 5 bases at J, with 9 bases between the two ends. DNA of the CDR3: TGCAGTGTCGGGGGATATCAGCCCCAGCATTTT. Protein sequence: CSVGGYQPQHF.

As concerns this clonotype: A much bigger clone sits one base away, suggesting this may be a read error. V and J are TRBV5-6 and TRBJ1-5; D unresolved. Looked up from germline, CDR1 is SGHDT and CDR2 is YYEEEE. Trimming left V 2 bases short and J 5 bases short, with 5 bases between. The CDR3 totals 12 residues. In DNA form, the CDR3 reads TGTGCCAGCAGCTTCGGGGATCAGCCCCAGCATTTT. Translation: CASSFGDQPQHF.

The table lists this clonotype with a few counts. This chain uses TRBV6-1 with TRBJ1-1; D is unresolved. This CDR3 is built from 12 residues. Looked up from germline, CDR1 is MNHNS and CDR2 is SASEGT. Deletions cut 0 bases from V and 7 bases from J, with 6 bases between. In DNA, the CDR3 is TGTGCCAGCAGTGAAGCCCACAGTGAAGCTTTCTTT. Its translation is CASSEAHSEAFF.

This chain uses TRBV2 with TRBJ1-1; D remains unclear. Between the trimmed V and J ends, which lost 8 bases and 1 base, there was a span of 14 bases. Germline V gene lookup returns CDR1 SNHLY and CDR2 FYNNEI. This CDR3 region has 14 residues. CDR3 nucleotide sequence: TGTGCCAGCCACCTTATAACAGCGAACACTGAAGCTTTCTTT. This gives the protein CASHLITANTEAFF. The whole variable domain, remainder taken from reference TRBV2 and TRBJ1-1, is EPEVTQTPSHQVTQMGQEVILRCVPISNHLYFYWYRQILGQKVEFLVSFYNNEISEKSEIFDDQFSVERPDGSNFTLKIRSTKLEDSAMYFCASHLITANTEAFFGQGTRLTVV.

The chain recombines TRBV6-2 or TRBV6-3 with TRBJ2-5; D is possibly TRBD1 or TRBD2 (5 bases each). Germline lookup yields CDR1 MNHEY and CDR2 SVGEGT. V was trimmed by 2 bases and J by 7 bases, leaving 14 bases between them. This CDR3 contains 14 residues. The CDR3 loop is CASSYGTSFGTQYF. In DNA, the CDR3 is TGTGCCAGCAGTTACGGGACCTCCTTTGGGACCCAGTACTTC.

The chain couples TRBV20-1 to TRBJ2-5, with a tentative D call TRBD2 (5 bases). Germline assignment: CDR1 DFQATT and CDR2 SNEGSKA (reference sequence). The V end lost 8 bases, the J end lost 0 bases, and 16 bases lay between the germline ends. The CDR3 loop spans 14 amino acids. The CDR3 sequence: CSSNPLGYQETQYF. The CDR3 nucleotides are TGCAGTAGTAATCCACTAGGGTACCAAGAGACCCAGTACTTC.

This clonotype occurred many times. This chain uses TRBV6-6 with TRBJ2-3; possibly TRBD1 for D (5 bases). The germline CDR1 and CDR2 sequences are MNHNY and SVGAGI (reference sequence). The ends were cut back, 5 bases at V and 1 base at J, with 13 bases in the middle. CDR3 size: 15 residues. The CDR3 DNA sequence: TGTGCCAGCAGTGAGTCCCAAGGGGGCACAGATACGCAGTATTTT. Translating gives CASSESQGGTDTQYF.

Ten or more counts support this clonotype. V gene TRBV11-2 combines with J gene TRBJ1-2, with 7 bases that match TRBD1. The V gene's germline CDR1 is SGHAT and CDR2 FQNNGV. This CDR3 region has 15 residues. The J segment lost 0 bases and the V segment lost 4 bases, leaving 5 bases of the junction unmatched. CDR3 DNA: TGTGCCAGCAGCTGGGACAGTCACGCTAACTATGGCTACACCTTC. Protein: CASSWDSHANYGYTF.

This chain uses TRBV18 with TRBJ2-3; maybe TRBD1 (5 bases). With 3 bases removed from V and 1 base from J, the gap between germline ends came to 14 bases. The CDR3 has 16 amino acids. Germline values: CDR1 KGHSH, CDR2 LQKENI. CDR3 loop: CASSPLQQTGTDTQYF. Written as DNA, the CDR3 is TGTGCCAGCTCACCTTTACAACAGACAGGCACAGATACGCAGTATTTT.